This T cell receptor (beta chain) stems from a study of blood T cell repertoires in COVID-19 (TCRdb year 2020). Looking at the study overall: Samples from collaborators originated in the United States, Italy and Spain and spanned both the acute and convalescent phases of COVID-19. The prospective study material was composed of cDNA or gDNA derived from T cells, B-cell-depleted T cells, or PBMCs. Deeply sampled blood TCRbeta repertoires from subjects exposed to, actively infected with, or recovered from COVID-19 were included in the dataset. The repertoires were made available in a free public database intended to serve as a resource for research on the immune response to SARS-CoV-2. The samples were drawn from two sources: the first 160 participants of the ongoing ImmuneRACE study, and 950 to 1,500 subjects contributed by 6 global collaborators. The sample metadata nearly always contained a de-identified subject ID, COVID-19 status, age in years and sex. Where HLA class I and class II types were available, the types were taken from metadata supplied by the sample provider, not from assay-based typing. The full study reports these points: Clinical and demographic metadata were provided uncurated, with the amount varying by source and participant.

Each collaborating institution followed its own protocols to collect whole blood in K2EDTA tubes. For TCRbeta analysis, collaborator samples were shipped as frozen whole blood, as isolated PBMCs, or as DNA extracted from either sample type. In the case of this clone: No antigen is known for it. The record has no base qualities; no much larger clone is one base away.

The immunoSEQ Assay, a bias-controlled multiplex PCR, was used to amplify TCRbeta CDR3 regions from genomic DNA. As for how the authors treated the data: Nucleated cell counts per sample were estimated from amplification of reference gene primers within the assay. Sequence reads were collapsed and filtered to measure the absolute abundance of every unique TCRbeta CDR3 rearrangement. For each sample, productive Simpson clonality was calculated as the square root of Simpson's diversity index over productive rearrangements. Here the immuneACCESS table is served through TCRdb, limited to in-frame sequences with V and J called. Missing clones are a known gap in these copies; in checked studies unresolved V genes cover under half, and the rest lacks a known reason. V and J calls and clone size are copied from that table; D and trimming were computed from the DNA. The sample has roughly 670,000 clones on record, around 90% of them singletons. The ten most abundant clones make up about 0.26% of the sample.

V loses 4 bases at its end and J loses 7 bases; junction bases beyond the gene matches: 3. The CDR3 contains 14 residues, cysteine and phenylalanine counted. Just CDR3 DNA is preserved here, 42 bases in frame from base 1. The germline V gene (reference sequence) supplies CDR1 MNHEY and CDR2 SMNVEV. The source material was peripheral blood. This sequence was found in a young woman with acute or convalescent COVID-19. The sequence links TRBV27 to TRBJ2-4; 11 bases in the junction line up with TRBD2. The nucleotide sequence is given as TGTGCCAGCAGTTGGGCTAGCGGGGGGAACATTCAGTACTTC. Its protein reads: CASSWASGGNIQYF.